This T cell receptor beta chain was sequenced in a study of blood T cell repertoires in COVID-19. Whole-study context: Samples representing acute and convalescent COVID-19 were sourced from the United States, Italy and Spain. Sources were T cells, B-cell-depleted T cells, or PBMCs; the material itself was cDNA or gDNA.

The CDR3 length is 17 residues. Germline V CDR1 and CDR2: SGHVS, FNYEAQ. V lost 2 bases, J lost 1 base, and 12 bases lay in between. Original handling: The authors estimated nucleated cell counts from reference gene primer amplification. The assay was immunoSEQ multiplex PCR, and TCRdb's table has in-frame clones only and misses some. Clone size and V and J calls were adopted from that table, with D and trimming inferred from the DNA. The profile shows approximately 200,000 clones, 82% of them singletons. This receptor was taken from a woman aged 25 to 39 with acute or convalescent COVID-19. V and J are TRBV7-6 and TRBJ2-6; D gene ambiguous. The source material was peripheral blood. The CDR3 is CASSLRLTTSGANVLTF. In nucleotides, the CDR3 is TGTGCCAGCAGCTTAAGACTTACAACTTCTGGGGCCAACGTCCTGACTTTC.